The T cell receptor beta chain described here comes from a study of molecular identifiers for immune sequencing clone quantification. TCRdb re-analysed the PCR reads in MiXCR, keeping a single row per CDR3 protein. The sample records approximately 36,000 distinct CDR3 sequences, less than 20% being singletons. This clonotype showed up many times. The source of this sequence is a human donor in good health. Some libraries in this study had Jurkat cell RNA spiked in. The sequenced sample was naive CD8+ T cells from blood, with Jurkat cell RNA spiked in. Subset defined: FACS-sorted CD8+CD4-CCR7+CD45RA+ naive T cells.

CDR3 nucleotides: TGTGCCAGCGCACCCGGGACCGTATATTACGAGCAGTACTTC. Translated, it gives CASAPGTVYYEQYF. The rearrangement uses TRBV27 and TRBJ2-7, with D perhaps TRBD1 or TRBD2 (5 bases each). V lost 8 bases and J lost 4, with 18 bases in between. The CDR3 length is 14 residues. Germline CDR1 and CDR2: MNHEY and SMNVEV (reference sequence).